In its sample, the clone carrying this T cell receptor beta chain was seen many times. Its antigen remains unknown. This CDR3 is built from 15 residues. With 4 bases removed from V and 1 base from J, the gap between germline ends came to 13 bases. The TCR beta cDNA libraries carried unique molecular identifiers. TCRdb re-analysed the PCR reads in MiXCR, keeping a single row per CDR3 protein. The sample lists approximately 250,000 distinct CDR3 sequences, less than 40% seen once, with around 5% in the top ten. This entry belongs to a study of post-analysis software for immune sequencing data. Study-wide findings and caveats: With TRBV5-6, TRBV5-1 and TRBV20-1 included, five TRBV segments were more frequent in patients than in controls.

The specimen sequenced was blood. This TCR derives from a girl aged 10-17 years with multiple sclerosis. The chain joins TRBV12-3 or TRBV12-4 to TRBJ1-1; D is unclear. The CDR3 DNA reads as TGTGCCAGCAGTTCGACCACCCCGGAGAACACTGAAGCTTTCTTT. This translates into CASSSTTPENTEAFF.